The text below deals with one T cell receptor (beta chain). Its specificity is not known. This sample's time point: persistent/refractory GD, antithyroid drugs over 5 years with positive TRAb. Preparation of the TCR library used RNA extracted from PBMCs. Diagnosing Graves' disease relied on the American Thyroid Association guidelines. Germline loops: CDR1 SGHVS, CDR2 FNYEAQ. The CDR3 is made up of 16 amino acids. The V end was cut by 1 base, the J end by 9 bases, with 16 bases between. The source of the sample is a study of regulatory T cells in long-lasting Graves disease. Arm-PCR of CDR3 regions and iRepertoire HTBI primers were the basis on which TCR beta libraries were built. TCRdb fed the multiplex PCR reads into MiXCR, producing one record per CDR3 protein. This sample has fewer than 450,000 distinct CDR3 sequences, with less than 25% found just once. The study's findings and limits: TRBV28, TRBJ1-2 and TRBJ2-5 were favored in persistent disease.

The receptor was isolated from a female donor with Graves disease. V gene TRBV7-6 combines with J gene TRBJ1-6; D possibly corresponds to TRBD1 (6 bases). The material sequenced was peripheral blood mononuclear cells (PBMCs), taken when the disease was refractory, from a patient treated with antithyroid drugs. The CDR3 protein is CASSLVSGGSGSPLHF. For the CDR3, the DNA is TGTGCCAGCAGCTTAGTATCCGGGGGCTCTGGTTCACCCCTCCACTTT. The full variable domain, rest sourced from reference TRBV7-6 and TRBJ1-6, is GAGVSQSPRYKVTKRGQDVALRCDPISGHVSLYWYRQALGQGPEFLTYFNYEAQQDKSGLPNDRFSAERPEGSISTLTIQRTEQRDSAMYRCASSLVSGGSGSPLHFGNGTRLTVT.